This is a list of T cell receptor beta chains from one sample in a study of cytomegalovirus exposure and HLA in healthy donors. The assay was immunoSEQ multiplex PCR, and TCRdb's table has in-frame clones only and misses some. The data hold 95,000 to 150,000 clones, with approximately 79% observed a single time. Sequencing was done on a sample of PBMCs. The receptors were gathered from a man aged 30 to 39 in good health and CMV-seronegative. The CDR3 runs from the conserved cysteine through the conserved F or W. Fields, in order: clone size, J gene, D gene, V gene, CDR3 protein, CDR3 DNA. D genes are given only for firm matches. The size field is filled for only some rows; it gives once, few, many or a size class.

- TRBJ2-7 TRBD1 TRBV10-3 CAISDSRTGNNEQYF TGTGCCATCAGTGATTCGAGGACAGGGAACAACGAGCAGTACTTC
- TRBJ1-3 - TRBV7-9 CAPGGSGNTIYF TGTGCCCCCGGGGGCTCTGGAAACACCATATATTTT
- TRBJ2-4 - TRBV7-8 CASSLDRSGAPGNIQYF TGTGCCAGCAGCTTAGATAGGTCTGGAGCCCCGGGGAACATTCAGTACTTC
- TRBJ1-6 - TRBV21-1 CASTRECDRVKRSPLHF TGTGCCAGCACTAGGGAGTGTGACAGGGTCAAAAGGTCACCCCTCCACTTT
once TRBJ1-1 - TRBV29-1 CSGHRVKSEAFF TGCAGCGGTCACAGGGTGAAGTCTGAAGCTTTCTTT
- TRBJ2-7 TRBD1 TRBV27 CASSRTGGYEQYF TGTGCCAGCTCTCGGACAGGGGGCTACGAGCAGTACTTC
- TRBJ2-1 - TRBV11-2 CASSSAREQFF TGTGCCAGCAGCTCAGCGAGGGAGCAGTTCTTC
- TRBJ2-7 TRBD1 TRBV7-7 CASSPFAPGTGFGYEQYF TGTGCCAGCAGCCCGTTCGCACCCGGGACAGGGTTCGGGTACGAGCAGTACTTC
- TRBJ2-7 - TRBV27 CASSESNNGEQYF TGTGCCAGCAGTGAGTCGAACAACGGGGAGCAGTACTTC
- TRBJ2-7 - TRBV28 CASSLPGFRVEQYF TGTGCCAGCAGTTTACCGGGGTTTAGGGTCGAGCAGTACTTC
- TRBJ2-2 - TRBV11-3 CASSPGVTGELFF TGTGCCAGCAGCCCAGGGGTCACCGGGGAGCTGTTTTTT
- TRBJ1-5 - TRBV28 CASSFLLGEGQPQHF TGTGCCAGCAGTTTTTTGTTGGGAGAAGGTCAGCCCCAGCATTTT
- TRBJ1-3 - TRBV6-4 CASSPDSSGNTIYF TGTGCCAGCAGTCCCGACAGCTCTGGAAACACCATATATTTT
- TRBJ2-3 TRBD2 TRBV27 CASSLLAGGSTDTQYF TGTGCCAGCAGTTTATTAGCGGGGGGTTCCACAGATACGCAGTATTTT
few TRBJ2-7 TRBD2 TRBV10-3 CAISVGVSGSYEQYF TGTGCCATCAGTGTAGGAGTTAGCGGGTCCTACGAGCAGTACTTC
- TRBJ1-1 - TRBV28 CASDRLNTEAFF TGTGCCAGCGACAGGTTGAACACTGAAGCTTTCTTT
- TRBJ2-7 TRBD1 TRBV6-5 CASSKPGQGRYEQYF TGTGCCAGCAGTAAACCGGGACAGGGGCGATACGAGCAGTACTTC
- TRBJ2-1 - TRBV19 CASRLRGLGDEQFF TGTGCCAGTAGGCTGAGGGGACTTGGCGATGAGCAGTTCTTC
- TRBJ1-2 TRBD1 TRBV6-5 CASSWRTGGEYGYTF TGTGCCAGCAGTTGGCGGACAGGGGGGGAATATGGCTACACCTTC
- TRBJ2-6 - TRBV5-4 CASSLVGGANGLTF TGTGCCAGCAGCTTAGTGGGTGGGGCCAACGGCCTGACTTTC
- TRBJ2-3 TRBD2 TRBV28 CASKPGTSGVSDTQYF TGTGCCAGCAAGCCCGGGACTAGCGGGGTATCAGATACGCAGTATTTT
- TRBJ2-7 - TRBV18 CASSPLPQGPYNDEQYF TGTGCCAGCTCACCACTTCCACAGGGACCATACAACGACGAGCAGTACTTC
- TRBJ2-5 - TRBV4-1 CASSQDKETGIWGQETQYF TGCGCCAGCAGCCAAGATAAGGAAACAGGGATCTGGGGCCAAGAGACCCAGTACTTC
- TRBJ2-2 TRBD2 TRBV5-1 CASSFGSGGNTGELFF TGCGCCAGCAGCTTTGGTAGCGGGGGGAACACCGGGGAGCTGTTTTTT
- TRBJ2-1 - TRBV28 CASSPPLGGYNEQFF TGTGCCAGCAGCCCCCCCCTGGGGGGCTACAATGAGCAGTTCTTC
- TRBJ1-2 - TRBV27 CASSLTQTANYGYTF TGTGCCAGCAGTTTAACCCAGACAGCTAACTATGGCTACACCTTC
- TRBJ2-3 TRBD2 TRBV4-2 CASSQDPSGGTDTQYF TGTGCCAGCAGCCAAGACCCTAGCGGGGGCACAGATACGCAGTATTTT
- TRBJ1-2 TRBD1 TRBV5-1 CASSSYRGRDDYGYTF TGCGCCAGCAGCTCATACAGGGGGCGCGATGACTATGGCTACACCTTC
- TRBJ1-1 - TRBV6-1 CASTLDRQDGTEAFF TGTGCCAGCACTTTGGATCGACAGGACGGCACTGAAGCTTTCTTT
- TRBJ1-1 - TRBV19 CASSSRQHTEAFF TGTGCCAGTAGTTCTCGACAGCACACTGAAGCTTTCTTT
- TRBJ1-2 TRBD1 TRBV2 CASTVQGDGYTF TGTGCCAGCACGGTACAGGGGGATGGCTACACCTTC
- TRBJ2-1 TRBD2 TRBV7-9 CASSLGGLAGTYNEQFF TGTGCCAGCAGCTTAGGTGGGCTAGCGGGGACCTACAATGAGCAGTTCTTC
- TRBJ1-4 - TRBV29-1 CSVALTSGNEKLFF TGCAGCGTTGCTTTGACTTCGGGTAATGAAAAACTGTTTTTT
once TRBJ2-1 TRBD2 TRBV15 CATSRVAGVNEQFF TGTGCCACCAGCAGAGTCGCGGGGGTCAATGAGCAGTTCTTC
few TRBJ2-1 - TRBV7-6 CASSLVGEDGEQFF TGTGCCAGCAGCTTAGTAGGAGAAGACGGTGAGCAGTTCTTC
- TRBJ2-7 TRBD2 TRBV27 CASRAGGSYEQYF TGTGCCAGCAGGGCGGGGGGCTCCTACGAGCAGTACTTC
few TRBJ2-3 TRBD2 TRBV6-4 CASSDPGGPTDTQYF TGTGCCAGCAGTGACCCGGGGGGGCCCACAGATACGCAGTATTTT
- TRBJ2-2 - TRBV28 CATSVWRGRTGELFF TGTGCCACGTCGGTTTGGCGGGGCCGCACCGGGGAGCTGTTTTTT
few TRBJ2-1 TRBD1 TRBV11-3 CASSLGSGTGAYNEQFF TGTGCCAGCAGCTTGGGCTCCGGGACAGGGGCCTACAATGAGCAGTTCTTC
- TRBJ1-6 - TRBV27 CASSEASSPLHF TGTGCCAGCAGTGAGGCCTCGTCACCCCTCCACTTT
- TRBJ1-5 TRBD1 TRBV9 CASSPGQGPPQHF TGTGCCAGCAGCCCAGGACAGGGGCCGCCCCAGCATTTT
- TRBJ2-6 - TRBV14 CASSHAGANGLTF TGTGCCAGCAGCCACGCTGGGGCCAACGGCCTGACTTTC
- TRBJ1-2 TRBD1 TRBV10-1 CAIPQGAERYGYTF TGCGCCATCCCACAGGGGGCGGAAAGATATGGCTACACCTTC
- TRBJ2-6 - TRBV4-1 CASSPSGRLSSGANGLTF TGCGCCAGCAGCCCATCCGGAAGGCTTAGCTCTGGGGCCAACGGCCTGACTTTC
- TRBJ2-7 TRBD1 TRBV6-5 CASSLRQGPTYEQYF TGTGCCAGCTCCCTCCGACAGGGCCCTACCTACGAGCAGTACTTC
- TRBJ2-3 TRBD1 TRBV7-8 CASSSQGASTDTQYF TGTGCCAGCAGCTCACAGGGGGCTAGCACAGATACGCAGTATTTT
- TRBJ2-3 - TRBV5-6 CASSLEEMDTQYF TGTGCCAGCAGCTTGGAGGAGATGGATACGCAGTATTTT
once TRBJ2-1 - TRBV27 CASSPGKGPPYNEQFF TGTGCCAGCTCGCCCGGGAAGGGTCCACCTTACAATGAGCAGTTCTTC
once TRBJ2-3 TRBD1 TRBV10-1 CASSVNRGSTQYF TGCGCCAGCAGTGTTAACAGGGGATCCACGCAGTATTTT
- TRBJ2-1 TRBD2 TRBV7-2 CASRGGLSSYNEQFF TGTGCCAGCCGCGGGGGACTGAGCTCCTACAATGAGCAGTTCTTC
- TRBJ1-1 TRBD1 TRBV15 CATSGDRVTEAFF TGTGCCACCAGCGGGGACAGGGTAACTGAAGCTTTCTTT
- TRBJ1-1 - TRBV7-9 CASSLRGEAFF TGTGCCAGCAGCTTAAGGGGTGAAGCTTTCTTT
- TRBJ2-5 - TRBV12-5 CASGLWRGSVQETQYF TGTGCTAGTGGTTTGTGGAGGGGTTCTGTCCAAGAGACCCAGTACTTC